What follows are 25 T cell receptor beta chains derived from one specimen sequenced in a study of human versus mouse CDR3 diversity and MHC coevolution (dated by TCRdb to about 2017). Libraries were built with the immunoSEQ multiplex PCR assay. The table comes from immuneACCESS by way of TCRdb, which keeps in-frame sequences with V and J called. Part of the clones is missing from these tables; in studies checked, under half for an unresolved V gene and the rest for unknown reasons. This sample comprises approximately 81,000 clones, 80% to 95% of them detected only once. Approximately 1.4% of the sample comes from the top ten. Material for sequencing was naive CD4+ T cells from blood. Taken with the paper, the label for cell subset or site translates to: CD45RO-negative CD62L-positive naive CD4 T cells. The receptor set was obtained from a person aged 25 to 75 in good health.

The V call is TRBV4-2, the J call TRBJ1-1, with D perhaps TRBD1 (5 bases). This CDR3 region has 14 residues. Germline assignment: CDR1 LGHNA and CDR2 YNFKEQ. Trimming removed 2 bases at V and 4 bases at J, with 11 bases between. Here the CDR3 DNA reads TGTGCCAGCAGCCAACAGACAGTGGGCACTGAAGCTTTCTTT. Translated: CASSQQTVGTEAFF.

The genes are TRBV29-1 and TRBJ1-2; possibly TRBD1 for D (5 bases). V lost 2 bases to trimming and J lost 6 bases, with 16 bases between them. There are 14 residues in the CDR3. Germline lookup yields CDR1 SQVTM and CDR2 ANQGSEA. CDR3 DNA sequence: TGCAGCGTTGAAAGACGGGCAGGAGGGGATGGCTACACCTTC. Amino acid sequence: CSVERRAGGDGYTF.

The V call is TRBV11-2, the J call TRBJ1-6; TRBD1 matches 9 bases. The CDR3 is 17 residues long. The J segment lost 4 bases and the V segment lost 5 bases, leaving 9 bases of the junction unmatched. Germline lookup yields CDR1 SGHAT and CDR2 FQNNGV. In nucleotides, the CDR3 is TGTGCCAGCAGCCCGGTCACAGGGGGCGCTTATAATTCACCCCTCCACTTT. It is translated as CASSPVTGGAYNSPLHF. Drawing the rest from reference TRBV11-2 and TRBJ1-6, the complete variable domain is EAGVAQSPRYKIIEKRQSVAFWCNPISGHATLYWYQQILGQGPKLLIQFQNNGVVDDSQLPKDRFSAERLKGVDSTLKIQPAKLEDSAVYLCASSPVTGGAYNSPLHFGNGTRLTVT.

The chain carries TRBV18 and TRBJ1-1, with 7 nucleotides matching TRBD1. The J segment lost 0 bases and the V segment lost 3 bases, leaving 7 bases of the junction unmatched. The CDR3 totals 16 residues. Germline values: CDR1 KGHSH, CDR2 LQKENI. The CDR3: CASSPRTGELNTEAFF. CDR3 nucleotide sequence: TGTGCCAGCTCACCGCGTACAGGGGAATTGAACACTGAAGCTTTCTTT.

CDR3: CASSSAGTGAYEQYF. The CDR3, as DNA: TGTGCCAGCAGTTCCGCCGGGACAGGAGCCTACGAGCAGTACTTC. This chain connects TRBV28 to TRBJ2-7, with 8 positions matching TRBD1. Germline loops: CDR1 MDHEN, CDR2 SYDVKM. The CDR3 totals 15 residues. The junction had 7 bases not matched to a gene; V was cut back by 4 bases and J by 2 bases. Filled out from reference TRBV28 and TRBJ2-7, the complete variable domain reads DVKVTQSSRYLVKRTGEKVFLECVQDMDHENMFWYRQDPGLGLRLIYFSYDVKMKEKGDIPEGYSVSREKKERFSLILESASTNQTSMYLCASSSAGTGAYEQYFGPGTRLTVT.

V and J are TRBV30 and TRBJ2-5; a possible D gene is TRBD1 (5 bases). The DNA end is a closer match to TRBJ2-7, so the J assignment may be wrong. Germline V gene sequence: CDR1 GTSNPN, CDR2 SVGIG (reference sequence). The CDR3 covers 13 residues. CDR3 residues: CAWSVVRAYEQYF. For the CDR3, the DNA is TGTGCCTGGAGTGTAGTCAGGGCCTACGAGCAGTACTTC.

The chain couples TRBV7-6 to TRBJ1-1; a weak D match, TRBD1 (5 bases). V was cut by 5 bases and J by 5 bases, with 15 bases left in between. The CDR3 is made up of 14 amino acids. Germline V CDR1 and CDR2: SGHVS, FNYEAQ. The CDR3 region is CASSPAWAGTEAFF. The DNA for the CDR3 is TGTGCCAGCAGCCCCGCGTGGGCAGGGACTGAAGCTTTCTTT.

The chain joins TRBV9 to TRBJ2-5, with 7 bases fitting TRBD2. The end of the DNA aligns better with TRBJ2-7, so the J call may be wrong. Germline V gene lookup returns CDR1 SGDLS and CDR2 YYNGEE. The CDR3 extends over 15 amino acids. The CDR3 is CASSVAGGGPAEQYF. CDR3 DNA: TGTGCCAGCAGCGTAGCGGGGGGAGGGCCGGCCGAGCAGTACTTC.

The rearrangement joins TRBV7-3 to TRBJ2-7, with 9 bases fitting TRBD1. Germline V gene lookup returns CDR1 SGHTA and CDR2 FQGTGA. The length of the CDR3 is 14 residues. V trimming: 5 bases; J trimming: 2 bases; junction bases outside the gene matches: 4. The CDR3 spells CASSPDRGTYEQYF. The CDR3 nucleotides read TGTGCCAGCAGCCCGGACAGGGGTACCTACGAGCAGTACTTC.

This clone is a singleton in its sample. The chain has TRBV7-3 and TRBJ1-6; 9 bases fit TRBD1. The V gene end was trimmed by 5 bases and the J gene end by 10 bases; junction bases not matched to a gene: 9. Germline CDR1 and CDR2: SGHTA and FQGTGA. The CDR3 loop spans 15 amino acids. CDR3 in amino acids: CASSQGTGRQSPLHF. The CDR3, as DNA: TGTGCCAGCAGCCAGGGGACAGGGAGACAGTCACCCCTCCACTTT.

The chain uses TRBV4-1 and TRBJ1-1; D not resolved. Germline V lookup: CDR1 MGHRA, CDR2 YSYEKL. The CDR3 sequence is 13 residues long. V shed 1 base and J shed 11 bases, with 14 bases lying between them. As DNA, the CDR3 is TGCGCCAGCAGCCAAGGAGGGTTGGGAAAGGCTTTCTTT. Translated, it gives CASSQGGLGKAFF.

J is TRBJ1-1 and V is TRBV6-1; 8 positions match TRBD1. This CDR3 has 14 amino acids. The V gene end was trimmed by 8 bases and the J gene end by 1 base; junction bases not matched to a gene: 6. The germline V gene encodes CDR1 MNHNS and CDR2 SASEGT. The CDR3, as DNA: TGTGCCAGCCGCTTGACAGGGGAGAACACTGAAGCTTTCTTT. Translating gives CASRLTGENTEAFF.

The genes are TRBV5-1 and TRBJ2-4; D may be TRBD2 (5 bases). CDR1 is SGHRS, CDR2 YFSETQ, per germline. The CDR3 runs 15 residues. With 5 bases removed from V and 0 bases from J, the gap between germline ends came to 12 bases. The CDR3, as DNA: TGCGCCAGCAGACCTCCGGGGTCAGCCAAAAACATTCAGTACTTC. Translated: CASRPPGSAKNIQYF.

The rearrangement joins TRBV28 to TRBJ2-5; TRBD1 matches at 8 bases. This CDR3 contains 13 residues. V dropped 4 bases and J dropped 5; count of bases not matched to a gene: 3. CDR1 MDHEN and CDR2 SYDVKM come from the germline V gene. CDR3 DNA: TGTGCCAGCAGTTCAGGGGGCCGGGAGACCCAGTACTTC. Translation: CASSSGGRETQYF.

The chain couples TRBV25-1 to TRBJ1-4; D remains unclear. This CDR3 is built from 14 residues. Trimming removed 5 bases at V and 0 bases at J, with 7 bases between. Germline CDR1 MGHDK, CDR2 SYGVNS. CDR3 nucleotides: TGTGCCAGCAGTTGGAGTGCAACTAATGAAAAACTGTTTTTT. This translates into CASSWSATNEKLFF. The full variable domain, completed using reference TRBV25-1 and TRBJ1-4, is EADIYQTPRYLVIGTGKKITLECSQTMGHDKMYWYQQDPGMELHLIHYSYGVNSTEKGDLSSESTVSRIRTEHFPLTLESARPSHTSQYLCASSWSATNEKLFFGSGTQLSVL.

In its sample, this clone was seen once. The V and J genes are TRBV10-2 and TRBJ2-2, with D perhaps TRBD2 (6 bases). This CDR3 region has 14 residues. CDR1 and CDR2 (germline): WSHSY, SAAADI. V lost 11 bases and J lost 1, with 14 bases in between. In nucleotides, the CDR3 is TGCGCCGCTCGCGGGACCATGAACACCGGGGAGCTGTTTTTT. Protein sequence: CAARGTMNTGELFF.

The rearrangement joins TRBV5-1 to TRBJ2-7, with a possible D match to TRBD1 (6 bases). Germline V gene sequence: CDR1 SGHRS, CDR2 YFSETQ. V lost 0 bases and J lost 0, with 10 bases in between. The CDR3 is 15 residues long. The CDR3, as DNA: TGCGCCAGCAGCTTGGCCGGGACAAACTCCTACGAGCAGTACTTC. This codes for CASSLAGTNSYEQYF.

The chain employs TRBV19 and TRBJ1-5, with a weak D call TRBD1 (6 bases). Germline assignment: CDR1 LNHDA and CDR2 SQIVND (reference sequence). CDR3 size: 13 residues. V lost 7 bases and J 5 bases, leaving 12 bases between the germline ends. The CDR3 bases are TGTGCCAGTACCGGGACACGGGATCAGCCCCAGCATTTT. Translated, it gives CASTGTRDQPQHF.

The CDR3 protein is CASSEPQGGNEQFF. CDR3 DNA: TGTGCCAGCAGTGAGCCACAGGGGGGCAATGAGCAGTTCTTC. The V call is TRBV25-1, the J call TRBJ2-1; 8 nucleotides line up with TRBD1. CDR1 and CDR2 from the germline V gene are MGHDK and SYGVNS. This CDR3 is 14 amino acids long. Trimming took 3 bases from V and 6 from J; bases not matched to a gene: 4.

This clone was recorded once. The chain recombines TRBV4-3 with TRBJ2-7; weak D call: TRBD1 (6 bases). The CDR3 has 16 amino acids. Germline assignment: CDR1 LGHNA and CDR2 YSLEER. V was trimmed by 3 bases and J by 2 bases, leaving 17 bases between them. The CDR3 here is CASSQSDRSTAYEQYF. In DNA form, the CDR3 reads TGCGCCAGCAGCCAGTCCGACAGGTCGACCGCCTACGAGCAGTACTTC.

The gene calls are TRBV13 and TRBJ2-5; tentatively, D is TRBD2 (5 bases). The CDR3 has 17 amino acids. The germline V gene encodes CDR1 PRHDT and CDR2 FYEKMQ (reference sequence). The V and J ends lost 3 bases and 2 bases respectively, with 19 bases between them. CDR3 sequence: CASSLVYEGATQETQYF. The CDR3 DNA is TGTGCCAGCAGCTTGGTCTACGAGGGAGCAACTCAAGAGACCCAGTACTTC.

This clone was recorded only once. V is TRBV28 and J is TRBJ2-7; maybe TRBD1 (6 bases). V dropped 7 bases and J dropped 3 bases, with 19 bases sitting between them. The germline CDR1 and CDR2 sequences are MDHEN and SYDVKM. This CDR3 spans 15 amino acids. The CDR3 region is CASTPPTGSFYEQYF. The CDR3 region has the DNA TGTGCCAGCACGCCCCCCACAGGGAGTTTCTACGAGCAGTACTTC.

As DNA, the CDR3 is TGTGCCAGCAGCTGGGGACAGGGGCGGTCCGGGGAGCTGTTTTTT. This gives the protein CASSWGQGRSGELFF. This sequence joins TRBV11-2 and TRBJ2-2; TRBD1 matches at 10 bases. The germline CDR1 and CDR2 sequences are SGHAT and FQNNGV. The trim removed 4 bases at V and 6 bases at J, leaving 5 bases unmatched. The CDR3 consists of 15 residues.

The genes are TRBV7-2 and TRBJ1-3; the match to TRBD1 covers 8 bases. V lost 4 bases to trimming and J lost 4 bases; unmatched junction nucleotides: 3. The CDR3 covers 14 residues. Germline CDR1 and CDR2: SGHTA and FQGNSA. The chain's CDR3 is CASSSQGEGNTIYF. The CDR3 DNA sequence: TGTGCCAGCAGCTCACAGGGGGAAGGAAACACCATATATTTT.

Of note for this clone: One end of the junction fails to match germline, which may point to a read error. The same CDR3 arises from other DNA sequences in this sample as well. This rearrangement joins TRBV4-2 to TRBJ2-1; TRBD2 matches 9 bases. CDR1 is LGHNA and CDR2 is YNFKEQ in the germline V gene. The CDR3 runs to 16 residues. The CDR3 loop is CASSQEVAGAYNEQFF. The CDR3 bases are TGTGCCAGCAGCCAAGAAGTAGCGGGGGCGTACAATGAACAGTTCTTC.